Listed here are 32 T cell receptor beta chains from one sample, sequenced in a study of blood T cell repertoires in COVID-19 (dated by TCRdb to 2018 to 2020). Receptor amplification or capture employed the immunoSEQ multiplex PCR assay. Sourced from immuneACCESS, this table was stored by TCRdb with only in-frame sequences that have V and J called. A share of the clones is absent; for the studies checked, an unresolved V gene accounts for under half, and the remainder has no known explanation. The sample table lists 45,000 to 60,000 clones, about four fifths of them with a count of one. Roughly 7.7% of the sample is held by the ten biggest clonotypes. The sequenced sample was peripheral blood. These receptor sequences come from a woman aged 80 or older with acute or convalescent COVID-19.

The chain links TRBV5-1 to TRBJ2-7; 8 positions agree with TRBD2. This CDR3 has 15 residues. The germline V gene has CDR1 SGHRS and CDR2 YFSETQ. J lost 2 bases, V lost 0 bases, and 4 bases had no gene match. CDR3: CASSLERETTYEQYF. CDR3 coding DNA: TGCGCCAGCAGCTTGGAGCGGGAGACCACCTACGAGCAGTACTTC.

V is TRBV5-5 and J is TRBJ1-1; D might be TRBD1 (6 bases). CDR3 length: 15 amino acids. V lost 0 bases and J 3 bases, leaving 12 bases between the germline ends. In germline, CDR1 is SGHKS, CDR2 YYEKEE (reference sequence). The CDR3 DNA is TGTGCCAGCAGCTTGGTCCAGGGGCGTTACACTGAAGCTTTCTTT. This translates into CASSLVQGRYTEAFF.

This clone was seen a single time. J is TRBJ1-1 and V is TRBV27, with D unresolved. CDR3 length: 17 amino acids. Germline CDR1 MNHEY, CDR2 SMNVEV (reference sequence). Trimming shortened V by 7 bases and J by 4 bases, and 25 bases separated the two germline ends. The CDR3 sequence is CASTPRALRGRFTEAFF. CDR3 DNA sequence: TGTGCCAGCACCCCCCGGGCACTTAGAGGGCGATTCACTGAAGCTTTCTTT.

This chain connects TRBV7-9 to TRBJ2-1; maybe TRBD1 (6 bases). The CDR3 is 15 amino acids. The V gene lost 5 bases and the J gene lost 15 bases, with 26 bases spanning the gap. CDR1 SEHNR and CDR2 FQNEAQ come from the germline V gene (reference sequence). The CDR3 sequence is CASSARGQGIFQGFF. CDR3 in DNA: TGTGCCAGCAGCGCAAGAGGCCAGGGGATTTTCCAGGGGTTCTTC.

V usage is TRBV4-1 and J usage is TRBJ2-2; D not resolved. The V and J ends lost 5 bases and 7 bases respectively, with 14 bases between them. Germline lookup yields CDR1 MGHRA and CDR2 YSYEKL. The CDR3 loop spans 14 amino acids. CDR3 region: CASSDTHRRGELFF. In nucleotides, the CDR3 is TGCGCCAGCAGCGACACCCATCGCCGCGGGGAGCTGTTTTTT.

This sequence joins TRBV6-5 and TRBJ2-2; tentatively, D is TRBD1 (6 bases). CDR1 is MNHEY and CDR2 is SVGAGI in the germline V gene. The CDR3 has 15 residues. Trimming took off 4 bases at V and 7 bases at J, with 16 bases between the two ends. CDR3 coding DNA: TGTGCCAGCAGTTTCGAACAGGGTATAAACGGGGAGCTGTTTTTT. Its translation: CASSFEQGINGELFF.

V and J are TRBV27 and TRBJ1-5, with D perhaps matching TRBD1 (6 bases). CDR1 is MNHEY and CDR2 is SMNVEV in the germline V gene (reference sequence). CDR3 length equals 15 residues. Trimming shortened V by 6 bases and J by 5 bases, and 17 bases separated the two germline ends. CDR3 nucleotide sequence: TGTGCCAGCAGCCCGTTAACAGGGACCTATCAGCCCCAGCATTTT. Residues: CASSPLTGTYQPQHF.

This chain connects TRBV2 to TRBJ2-3, with 8 bases that match TRBD2. CDR3 length: 14 residues. The J segment lost 5 bases and the V segment lost 8 bases, leaving 9 bases of the junction unmatched. Germline V gene lookup returns CDR1 SNHLY and CDR2 FYNNEI. The CDR3 loop is CASETGGPVDTQYF. The CDR3 DNA reads as TGTGCCAGCGAAACGGGAGGGCCTGTAGATACGCAGTATTTT.

The J gene is TRBJ1-1, the V gene TRBV21-1. TRBV21-1 is classified as a pseudogene. CDR3 length equals 16 residues. CDR3 region: CASSGREAQMNTEAFF. DNA for the CDR3: TGTGCCAGCAGCGGGAGGGAGGCACAGATGAACACTGAAGCTTTCTTT.

The chain recombines TRBV20-1 with TRBJ1-1; a possible D gene is TRBD1 (6 bases). CDR1 and CDR2 (germline): DFQATT, SNEGSKA (reference sequence). V lost 6 bases to trimming and J lost 8 bases, with 10 bases between them. The CDR3 runs to 10 residues. Written as DNA, the CDR3 is TGCAGTGCGGCCGACAGGGAAGCTTTCTTT. This sequence encodes CSAADREAFF.

The chain recombines TRBV14 with TRBJ2-1; a weak D match, TRBD2 (6 bases). V gave up 0 bases and J gave up 9 bases, with 15 bases separating them. The CDR3 sequence is 15 residues long. In germline, CDR1 is SGHDN, CDR2 FVKESK. CDR3 region: CASSQERLVNGEQFF. The CDR3 DNA reads TGTGCCAGCAGCCAAGAAAGACTAGTAAATGGTGAGCAGTTCTTC.

This clone was seen a few times. The rearrangement joins TRBV7-8 to TRBJ1-5; 9 nucleotides match TRBD1. CDR1 is SGHVS, CDR2 FQNEAQ, per germline. The CDR3 length is 17 residues. V dropped 6 bases and J dropped 6; count of bases not matched to a gene: 15. CDR3 DNA: TGTGCCAGCAGTGTAGGTCCGGGACAGGGATCGGGTCAGCCCCAGCATTTT. Translation gives CASSVGPGQGSGQPQHF.

The genes are TRBV2 and TRBJ2-1; 8 bases match TRBD2. Losses at the gene ends were 7 bases for V and 5 bases for J; bases not matched to a gene: 13. The germline CDR1 and CDR2 sequences are SNHLY and FYNNEI. The CDR3 covers 16 residues. This chain's CDR3 is CASIHAGGRPNNEQFF. CDR3 bases: TGTGCCAGCATTCATGCGGGCGGGAGGCCTAACAATGAGCAGTTCTTC.

This clone appeared a few times. The rearrangement uses TRBV5-6 and TRBJ1-1, with 8 positions matching TRBD1. The germline V gene encodes CDR1 SGHDT and CDR2 YYEEEE. The CDR3 is 14 residues long. V was clipped by 5 bases and J by 4 bases; unmatched bases: 7. This CDR3 is CASRMTGVVTEAFF. CDR3 bases: TGTGCCAGCAGAATGACAGGGGTCGTCACTGAAGCTTTCTTT. Full variable domain (outside the CDR3, taken from reference TRBV5-6 and TRBJ1-1): DAGVTQSPTHLIKTRGQQVTLRCSPKSGHDTVSWYQQALGQGPQFIFQYYEEEERQRGNFPDRFSGHQFPNYSSELNVNALLLGDSALYLCASRMTGVVTEAFFGQGTRLTVV.

This chain joins TRBV7-9 and TRBJ1-1; TRBD1 aligns across 8 bases. The CDR3 extends over 14 amino acids. The J segment lost 0 bases and the V segment lost 5 bases, leaving 2 bases of the junction unmatched. Germline assignment: CDR1 SEHNR and CDR2 FQNEAQ (reference sequence). The CDR3 DNA reads TGTGCCAGCAGCAGACAGGGGATGAACACTGAAGCTTTCTTT. Protein: CASSRQGMNTEAFF.

This clone was picked up one time. The rearrangement links TRBV9 to TRBJ1-1; 8 positions match TRBD1. Germline V gene sequence: CDR1 SGDLS, CDR2 YYNGEE. The CDR3 loop spans 14 amino acids. With 3 bases clipped from V and 4 bases from J, the junction kept 5 bases outside the gene matches. The CDR3 region is CASSAPDRVTEAFF. CDR3 DNA sequence: TGTGCCAGCAGCGCCCCGGACAGGGTCACTGAAGCTTTCTTT.

The DNA of the CDR3 is TGCGCCAGCAGCCAAGGGCTAGCGGGGGCCTACGAGCAGTACTTC. Protein: CASSQGLAGAYEQYF. The rearrangement uses TRBV4-1 and TRBJ2-7; TRBD2 agrees at 10 bases. Germline CDR1 reads MGHRA; CDR2 reads YSYEKL. Trimming cost V 1 base and J 2 bases; bases outside gene matches: 2. CDR3 size: 15 residues.

The chain recombines TRBV19 with TRBJ2-1; TRBD2 might be the D (6 bases). The CDR3 has 17 residues. V was shortened by 6 bases and J by 2 bases, with 20 bases between the two germline ends. The germline CDR1 and CDR2 sequences are LNHDA and SQIVND (reference sequence). DNA of the CDR3: TGTGCCAGTAGCCAAATAAGCCGGGACTGGACCTACAATGAGCAGTTCTTC. Translated, it gives CASSQISRDWTYNEQFF.

This clone has just a few counts. The chain employs TRBV5-1 and TRBJ2-1; 7 positions match TRBD2. V lost 0 bases to trimming and J lost 4 bases; unmatched junction nucleotides: 1. Germline CDR1 is SGHRS and CDR2 is YFSETQ. This CDR3 has 14 amino acids. This chain's CDR3 is CASSLGGGYNEQFF. The CDR3, as DNA: TGCGCCAGCAGCTTGGGCGGGGGATACAATGAGCAGTTCTTC.

This chain joins TRBV29-1 and TRBJ2-7; 8 nucleotides agree with TRBD2. The CDR3 totals 13 residues. Germline V gene lookup returns CDR1 SQVTM and CDR2 ANQGSEA. Trimming removed 6 bases from V and 2 bases from J; junction bases left unmatched: 6. The CDR3 DNA reads TGCAGCGTCCGGAGCGGGAGCACCTACGAGCAGTACTTC. This codes for CSVRSGSTYEQYF.

This chain uses TRBV2 with TRBJ2-7, with 13 bases that match TRBD2. After removal of 8 bases from V and 3 bases from J, the junction contained 10 bases not matched to a gene. CDR3 length: 16 residues. Germline V gives CDR1 SNHLY, CDR2 FYNNEI. CDR3 sequence reads: CASHRGTSGIIYEQYF. CDR3 nucleotides: TGTGCCAGCCATCGAGGGACTAGCGGGATTATCTACGAGCAGTACTTC. The full variable domain, completed using reference TRBV2 and TRBJ2-7, is EPEVTQTPSHQVTQMGQEVILRCVPISNHLYFYWYRQILGQKVEFLVSFYNNEISEKSEIFDDQFSVERPDGSNFTLKIRSTKLEDSAMYFCASHRGTSGIIYEQYFGPGTRLTVT.

This clone was seen more than once but under ten times. J is TRBJ1-6 and V is TRBV28; 11 positions match TRBD1. Trimming cost V 5 bases and J 8 bases; bases outside gene matches: 5. Germline V gene lookup returns CDR1 MDHEN and CDR2 SYDVKM. The CDR3 has 15 amino acids. CDR3 DNA sequence: TGTGCCAGCAGTACCGGGACAGGGGGATATTCACCCCTCCACTTT. This encodes CASSTGTGGYSPLHF.

This chain joins TRBV5-1 and TRBJ1-1; 8 bases line up with TRBD1. V dropped 0 bases and J dropped 6; count of bases not matched to a gene: 1. The germline CDR1 and CDR2 sequences are SGHRS and YFSETQ. The CDR3 runs 13 residues. The CDR3 sequence: CASSLGTGSEAFF. In nucleotides, the CDR3 is TGCGCCAGCAGCTTGGGGACAGGGTCTGAAGCTTTCTTT.

This rearrangement joins TRBV28 to TRBJ1-5, with unresolved D. The V end lost 6 bases, the J end lost 4 bases, and 13 bases lay between the germline ends. This CDR3 is 14 amino acids long. CDR1 and CDR2 from the germline V gene are MDHEN and SYDVKM. CDR3 residues: CASSTPGWNQPQHF. CDR3 bases: TGTGCCAGCAGCACCCCCGGGTGGAATCAGCCCCAGCATTTT.

The V and J genes are TRBV5-1 and TRBJ2-1; D unresolved. Deletions cut 5 bases from V and 2 bases from J, with 8 bases between. Germline V CDR1 and CDR2: SGHRS, YFSETQ. CDR3 length: 13 residues. The CDR3 loop reads CASRASPYNEQFF. The CDR3 DNA reads as TGCGCCAGCAGGGCTTCCCCCTACAATGAGCAGTTCTTC.

The genes are TRBV6-6 and TRBJ1-2, with D perhaps TRBD1 (5 bases). Per germline, CDR1 MNHNY and CDR2 SVGAGI (reference sequence). This CDR3 region has 16 residues. V was cut by 0 bases and J by 6 bases, with 17 bases left in between. The CDR3 sequence: CASSYSTGQGGDGYTF. The CDR3 DNA follows: TGTGCCAGCAGTTACTCGACCGGCCAGGGAGGAGATGGCTACACCTTC.

The rearrangement joins TRBV2 to TRBJ2-1; 7 nucleotides match TRBD1. The CDR3 totals 15 residues. The V segment lost 2 bases and the J segment 6 bases; nucleotides outside the gene matches: 7. In germline, CDR1 is SNHLY, CDR2 FYNNEI. Here the CDR3 reads CASSETGARGNEQFF. Here the CDR3 DNA reads TGTGCCAGCAGTGAAACAGGGGCTAGGGGCAATGAGCAGTTCTTC.

This chain joins TRBV29-1 and TRBJ1-5; D gene unclear. The V end was cut by 3 bases, the J end by 13 bases, with 16 bases between. CDR1 and CDR2 from the germline V gene are SQVTM and ANQGSEA. This CDR3 has 12 residues. The chain's CDR3 is CSVDVGANSQHF. CDR3 in DNA: TGCAGCGTTGACGTGGGAGCCAACTCTCAGCATTTT.

This clone has more than one count but fewer than ten. The chain links TRBV10-1 to TRBJ1-2; D remains unclear. Germline V gene data show CDR1 as WNHNN and CDR2 as SYGVQD (reference sequence). This CDR3 is built from 13 residues. The V gene lost 6 bases and the J gene lost 2 bases, with 10 bases spanning the gap. This chain's CDR3 is CASSDNVNYGYTF. CDR3 DNA: TGCGCCAGCAGCGACAATGTGAACTATGGCTACACCTTC.

The rearrangement links TRBV28 to TRBJ2-1; TRBD2 agrees at 9 bases. The CDR3 runs 16 residues. CDR1 is MDHEN, CDR2 SYDVKM, per germline. Unmatched junction bases numbered 9, after V lost 6 bases and J lost 3 bases. The CDR3 loop reads CASRISPSGDYNEQFF. CDR3 DNA sequence: TGTGCCAGCAGAATATCCCCTAGCGGGGACTACAATGAGCAGTTCTTC.

The J gene is TRBJ2-4, the V gene TRBV14, with TRBD2 matching 7 bases. This CDR3 contains 20 residues. CDR1 is SGHDN, CDR2 FVKESK, per germline. V trimming: 0 bases; J trimming: 1 base; junction bases outside the gene matches: 15. CDR3 in amino acids: CASSQDSRGGGSWAKNIQYF. The CDR3 nucleotides are TGTGCCAGCAGCCAAGATAGTCGCGGTGGCGGGAGCTGGGCCAAAAACATTCAGTACTTC.

This clone occurred a few times. The CDR3 here is CASSLGQVDNEQFF. The CDR3 DNA follows: TGCGCCAGCAGCTTGGGACAGGTTGACAATGAGCAGTTCTTC. The genes are TRBV5-1 and TRBJ2-1; possible D gene TRBD1, 6 bases. Germline V gene lookup returns CDR1 SGHRS and CDR2 YFSETQ. This CDR3 comprises 14 residues. V gave up 0 bases and J gave up 5 bases, with 9 bases separating them.